This T cell receptor beta chain originates from a study of molecular identifiers for immune sequencing clone quantification. The overall study: With replicates, the RNA of around 20,000 or 99,000 naive CD8 cells was split five ways and four were sequenced. Study-level points and caveats: Detectable among more than 800,000 naive cells, according to reports, was Jurkat TCR RNA spiked in from one cell. Naive cells had under 1% of molecules in clones above 20 RNA copies, effectors over 99%.

One entry per CDR3 protein results from TCRdb running MiXCR on the PCR reads. The table shows approximately 670,000 distinct CDR3 sequences, with about 20% occurring only once. The table lists this clonotype with many counts. Its specificity is not known. The V gene's germline CDR1 is SGDLS and CDR2 YYNGEE. CDR3 length: 15 residues. V was trimmed by 3 bases and J by 3 bases, leaving 14 bases between them. The sample was naive CD8+ T cells from blood, with Jurkat cell RNA spiked in. Documented subset: FACS-sorted CD8+CD4-CCR7+CD45RA+ naive T cells. V usage is TRBV9 and J usage is TRBJ2-3; D is possibly TRBD2 (6 bases). The source is a human donor in good health. Some libraries in this study had Jurkat cell RNA spiked in. CDR3 sequence reads: CASSADGSGTDTQYF. The CDR3 nucleotides are TGTGCCAGCAGCGCCGACGGGAGTGGTACAGATACGCAGTATTTT. Filled out from reference TRBV9 and TRBJ2-3, the complete variable domain reads DSGVTQTPKHLITATGQRVTLRCSPRSGDLSVYWYQQSLDQGLQFLIQYYNGEERAKGNILERFSAQQFPDLHSELNLSSLELGDSALYFCASSADGSGTDTQYFGPGTRLTVL.